The 13 T cell receptor beta chains reported below all come from one sample, sequenced in a study of identical twins. Each CDR3 protein gets one entry after TCRdb re-called the 5' RACE reads with MiXCR. The sample includes more than 1.5 million distinct CDR3 sequences, under 35% of them seen just once. Material: cord blood. The receptors originated from a newborn girl in good health.

The chain links TRBV12-3 or TRBV12-4 to TRBJ1-5; the match to TRBD1 covers 8 bases. The CDR3 covers 16 residues. Unmatched junction bases numbered 12, after V lost 6 bases and J lost 5 bases. CDR3 sequence (DNA): TGTGCCAGCAGACTACGGTGGCAGGGGGCTGATCAGCCCCAGCATTTT. Its protein is CASRLRWQGADQPQHF.

This clonotype was picked up a small number of times. The chain couples TRBV3-1 to TRBJ2-2; 10 bases align to TRBD2. Germline CDR1 reads LGHDT; CDR2 reads YNNKEL (reference sequence). V dropped 4 bases and J dropped 6; count of bases not matched to a gene: 11. The CDR3 extends over 17 amino acids. This chain's CDR3 is CASSPRNSGGFAGELFF. CDR3 DNA: TGTGCCAGCAGCCCCCGAAATAGCGGGGGGTTCGCCGGGGAGCTGTTTTTT. The full variable domain, its missing parts supplied by reference TRBV3-1 and TRBJ2-2, is DTAVSQTPKYLVTQMGNDKSIKCEQNLGHDTMYWYKQDSKKFLKIMFSYNNKELIINETVPNRFSPKSPDKAHLNLHINSLELGDSAVYFCASSPRNSGGFAGELFFGEGSRLTVL.

This clonotype was observed a few times. The V and J genes are TRBV7-9 and TRBJ2-5, with TRBD1 matching over 12 bases. V lost 4 bases and J lost 4; bases outside the gene matches: 7. Germline V CDR1 and CDR2: SEHNR, FQNEAQ (reference sequence). The CDR3 runs to 16 residues. The CDR3 DNA follows: TGTGCCAGCAGCTCTACCGGGACAGGGGGCGGAGAGACCCAGTACTTC. Residues: CASSSTGTGGGETQYF.

This clonotype was detected a few times. The chain combines TRBV20-1 with TRBJ1-2, with a tentative D call TRBD1 (5 bases). The CDR3 length is 14 residues. The V end lost 1 base, the J end lost 4 bases, and 13 bases lay between the germline ends. The germline gives CDR1 DFQATT, CDR2 SNEGSKA (reference sequence). The CDR3 loop is CSARVGLQGYGYTF. CDR3 nucleotide sequence: TGCAGTGCTAGAGTGGGTCTCCAGGGCTATGGCTACACCTTC.

The chain employs TRBV2 and TRBJ1-2; D uncertain. The V and J ends lost 6 bases and 4 bases respectively, with 15 bases between them. From germline, CDR1 is SNHLY and CDR2 FYNNEI. The CDR3 has 14 residues. The CDR3 bases are TGTGCCAGCAGAGGGCCCCCCCTACGCTATGGCTACACCTTC. Translated, it gives CASRGPPLRYGYTF.

This clonotype has ten or more counts. The rearrangement joins TRBV25-1 to TRBJ2-7; perhaps TRBD2 as D (6 bases). V lost 4 bases, J lost 2 bases, and 18 bases lay in between. The V gene's germline CDR1 is MGHDK and CDR2 SYGVNS. The CDR3 consists of 16 residues. The CDR3 spells CASSGGGLAKAYEQYF. DNA of the CDR3: TGTGCCAGCAGTGGGGGTGGGCTAGCGAAAGCCTACGAGCAGTACTTC.

In this sample, this clonotype turned up a few times. The rearrangement uses TRBV27 and TRBJ1-6, with D unclear. Germline-derived CDR1 and CDR2 are MNHEY and SMNVEV (reference sequence). The V end lost 5 bases, the J end lost 7 bases, and 15 bases lay between the germline ends. The CDR3 is made up of 15 amino acids. Written as DNA, the CDR3 is TGTGCCAGCAGTCCCCGTGTAGGGCCGAATTCACCCCTCCACTTT. This sequence encodes CASSPRVGPNSPLHF.

V usage is TRBV20-1 and J usage is TRBJ2-3, with 7 bases lining up with TRBD2. V dropped 1 base and J dropped 0; count of bases not matched to a gene: 10. The CDR3 is 17 residues long. Germline CDR1 reads DFQATT; CDR2 reads SNEGSKA (reference sequence). CDR3: CSARALGGGGSTDTQYF. In DNA, the CDR3 is TGCAGTGCTAGAGCGCTGGGAGGCGGGGGTAGCACAGATACGCAGTATTTT.

This clonotype was recorded many times. The chain couples TRBV5-1 to TRBJ2-5; D is uncertain. Germline V gene lookup returns CDR1 SGHRS and CDR2 YFSETQ. The V gene lost 0 bases and the J gene lost 4 bases, with 4 bases spanning the gap. This CDR3 comprises 12 residues. As DNA, the CDR3 is TGCGCCAGCAGCTTGGTAGGAGAGACCCAGTACTTC. Protein product: CASSLVGETQYF.

The V call is TRBV7-9, the J call TRBJ2-3, with D maybe TRBD1 (5 bases). Germline CDR1 is SEHNR and CDR2 is FQNEAQ (reference sequence). Trimming took off 1 base at V and 2 bases at J, with 13 bases between the two ends. This CDR3 has 16 amino acids. This CDR3 is CASSLGYGQLTDTQYF. The CDR3 coding sequence is TGTGCCAGCAGCTTAGGATATGGACAACTCACAGATACGCAGTATTTT.

The chain has TRBV14 and TRBJ2-5; perhaps TRBD1 as D (6 bases). V was clipped by 0 bases and J by 5 bases, with 16 bases between them. The germline V gene encodes CDR1 SGHDN and CDR2 FVKESK. The CDR3 totals 16 residues. CDR3 sequence reads: CASSQDTGTWDETQYF. DNA for the CDR3: TGTGCCAGCAGCCAAGATACCGGGACATGGGACGAGACCCAGTACTTC. The variable domain in full, with the rest retrieved from reference TRBV14 and TRBJ2-5, is EAGVTQFPSHSVIEKGQTVTLRCDPISGHDNLYWYRRVMGKEIKFLLHFVKESKQDESGMPNNRFLAERTGGTYSTLKVQPAELEDSGVYFCASSQDTGTWDETQYFGPGTRLLVL.

This CDR3 is CASSSRMAGARTDTQYF. DNA of the CDR3: TGTGCCAGCAGCTCCCGGATGGCGGGGGCCCGCACAGATACGCAGTATTTT. The chain links TRBV11-2 to TRBJ2-3, with D possibly being TRBD2 (7 bases). Germline V gives CDR1 SGHAT, CDR2 FQNNGV. V shed 4 bases and J shed 1 base, with 18 bases lying between them. The CDR3 runs to 17 residues. Supplemented by reference TRBV11-2 and TRBJ2-3, the full variable domain reads EAGVAQSPRYKIIEKRQSVAFWCNPISGHATLYWYQQILGQGPKLLIQFQNNGVVDDSQLPKDRFSAERLKGVDSTLKIQPAKLEDSAVYLCASSSRMAGARTDTQYFGPGTRLTVL.

This sequence joins TRBV20-1 and TRBJ1-1, with unresolved D. The ends were cut back, 3 bases at V and 0 bases at J, with 14 bases in the middle. The CDR3 has 15 residues. CDR1 and CDR2 from the germline V gene are DFQATT and SNEGSKA (reference sequence). The CDR3 DNA reads TGCAGTGCTAGGGAGGGCACCGGCTTGAACACTGAAGCTTTCTTT. This translates into CSAREGTGLNTEAFF.